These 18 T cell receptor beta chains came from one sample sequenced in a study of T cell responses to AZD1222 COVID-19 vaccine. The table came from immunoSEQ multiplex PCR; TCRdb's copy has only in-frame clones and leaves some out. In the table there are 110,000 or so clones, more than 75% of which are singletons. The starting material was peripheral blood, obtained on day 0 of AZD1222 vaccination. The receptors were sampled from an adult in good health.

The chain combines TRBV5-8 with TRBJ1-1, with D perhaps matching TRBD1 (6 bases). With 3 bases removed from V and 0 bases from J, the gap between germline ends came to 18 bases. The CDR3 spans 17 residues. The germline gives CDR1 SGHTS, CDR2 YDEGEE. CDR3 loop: CASSSVVGTPMNTEAFF. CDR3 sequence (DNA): TGTGCCAGCAGCTCGGTTGTGGGGACACCCATGAACACTGAAGCTTTCTTT. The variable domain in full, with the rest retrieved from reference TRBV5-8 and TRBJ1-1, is EAGVTQSPTHLIKTRGQQATLRCSPISGHTSVYWYQQALGLGLQFLLWYDEGEERNRGNFPPRFSGRQFPNYSSELNVNALELEDSALYLCASSSVVGTPMNTEAFFGQGTRLTVV.

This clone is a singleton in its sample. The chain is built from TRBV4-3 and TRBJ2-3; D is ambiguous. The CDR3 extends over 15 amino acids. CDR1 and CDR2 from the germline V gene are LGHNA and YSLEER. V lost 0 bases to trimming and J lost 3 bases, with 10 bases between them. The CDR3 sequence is CASSQERVRTDTQYF. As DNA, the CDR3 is TGCGCCAGCAGCCAAGAAAGGGTACGAACAGATACGCAGTATTTT.

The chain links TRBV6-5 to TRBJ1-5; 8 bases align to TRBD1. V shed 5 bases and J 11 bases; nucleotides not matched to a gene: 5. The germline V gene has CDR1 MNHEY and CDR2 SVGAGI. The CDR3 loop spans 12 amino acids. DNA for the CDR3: TGTGCCAGCAGTCTACAGGGGGAGGCCCAGCATTTT. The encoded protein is CASSLQGEAQHF.

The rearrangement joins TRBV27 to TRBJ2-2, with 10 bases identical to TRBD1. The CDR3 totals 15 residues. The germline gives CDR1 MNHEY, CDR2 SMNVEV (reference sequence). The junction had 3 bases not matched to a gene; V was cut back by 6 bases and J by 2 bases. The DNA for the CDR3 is TGTGCCAGCAGCTGGGACAGGGGTAACACCGGGGAGCTGTTTTTT. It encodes CASSWDRGNTGELFF.

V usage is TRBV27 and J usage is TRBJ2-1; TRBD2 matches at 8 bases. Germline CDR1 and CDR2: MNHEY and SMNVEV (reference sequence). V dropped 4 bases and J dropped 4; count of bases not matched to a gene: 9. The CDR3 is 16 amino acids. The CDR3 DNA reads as TGTGCCAGCAGTTCTGGCGGTAGCGGGGTTTACAATGAGCAGTTCTTC. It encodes CASSSGGSGVYNEQFF.

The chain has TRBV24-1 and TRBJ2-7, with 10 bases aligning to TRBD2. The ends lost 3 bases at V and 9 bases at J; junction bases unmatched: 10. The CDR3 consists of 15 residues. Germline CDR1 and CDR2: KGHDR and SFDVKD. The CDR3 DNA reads TGTGCCACCAGTGATCCTCTAGCGGGAGCACAGGGGCAGTACTTC. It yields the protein CATSDPLAGAQGQYF.

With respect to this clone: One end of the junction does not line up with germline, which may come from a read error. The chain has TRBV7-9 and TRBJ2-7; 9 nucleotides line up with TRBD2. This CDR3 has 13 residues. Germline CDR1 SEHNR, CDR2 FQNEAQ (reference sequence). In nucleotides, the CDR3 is TGTGCCAGCCAATCTAGCGGGACCTACGGGCAGTACTTC. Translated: CASQSSGTYGQYF.

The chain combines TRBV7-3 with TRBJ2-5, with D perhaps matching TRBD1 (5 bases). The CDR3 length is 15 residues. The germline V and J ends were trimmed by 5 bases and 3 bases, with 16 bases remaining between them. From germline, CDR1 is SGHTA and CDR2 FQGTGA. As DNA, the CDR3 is TGTGCCAGCAGCCCCGGCGGACAAGGGAAAGAGACCCAGTACTTC. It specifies CASSPGGQGKETQYF.

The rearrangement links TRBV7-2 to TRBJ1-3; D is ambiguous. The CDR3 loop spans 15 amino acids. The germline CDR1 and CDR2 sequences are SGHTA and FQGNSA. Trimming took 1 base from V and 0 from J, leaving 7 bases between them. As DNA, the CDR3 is TGTGCCAGCAGCTTAGATGGAATCTCTGGAAACACCATATATTTT. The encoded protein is CASSLDGISGNTIYF.

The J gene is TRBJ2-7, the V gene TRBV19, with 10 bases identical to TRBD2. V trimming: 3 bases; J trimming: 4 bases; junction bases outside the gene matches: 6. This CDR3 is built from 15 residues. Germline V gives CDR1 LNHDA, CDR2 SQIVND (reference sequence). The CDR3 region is CASSIPSGSLYEQYF. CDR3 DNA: TGTGCCAGTAGTATCCCTAGCGGGAGTTTATACGAGCAGTACTTC.

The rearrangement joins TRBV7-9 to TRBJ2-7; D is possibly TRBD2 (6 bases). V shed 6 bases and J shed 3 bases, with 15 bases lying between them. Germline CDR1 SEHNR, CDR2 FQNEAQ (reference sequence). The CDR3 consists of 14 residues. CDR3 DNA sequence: TGTGCCAGCAGACCAAATAGCGGCATCTACGAGCAGTACTTC. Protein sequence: CASRPNSGIYEQYF.

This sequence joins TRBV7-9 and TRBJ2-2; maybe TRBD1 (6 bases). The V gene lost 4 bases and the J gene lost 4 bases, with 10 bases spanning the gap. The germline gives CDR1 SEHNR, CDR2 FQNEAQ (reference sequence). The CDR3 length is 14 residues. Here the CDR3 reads CASSSRGVTGELFF. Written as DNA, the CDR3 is TGTGCCAGCAGCTCCAGGGGCGTCACCGGGGAGCTGTTTTTT.

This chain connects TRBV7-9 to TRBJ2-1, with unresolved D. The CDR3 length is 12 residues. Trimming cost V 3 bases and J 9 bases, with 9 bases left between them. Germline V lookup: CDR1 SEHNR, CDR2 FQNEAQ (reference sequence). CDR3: CASSFSAVEQFF. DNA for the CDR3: TGTGCCAGCAGCTTCAGCGCGGTTGAGCAGTTCTTC.

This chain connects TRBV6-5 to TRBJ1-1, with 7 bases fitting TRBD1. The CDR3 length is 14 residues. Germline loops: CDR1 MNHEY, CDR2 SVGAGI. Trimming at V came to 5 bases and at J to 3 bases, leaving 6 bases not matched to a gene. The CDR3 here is CASSRQGGDTEAFF. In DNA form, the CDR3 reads TGTGCCAGCAGTCGACAGGGCGGCGACACTGAAGCTTTCTTT.

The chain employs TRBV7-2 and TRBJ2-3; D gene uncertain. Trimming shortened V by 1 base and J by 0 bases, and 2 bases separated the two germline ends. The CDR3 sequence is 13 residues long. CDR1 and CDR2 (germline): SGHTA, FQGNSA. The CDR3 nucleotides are TGTGCCAGCAGCTTAGGGAGCACAGATACGCAGTATTTT. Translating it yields CASSLGSTDTQYF.

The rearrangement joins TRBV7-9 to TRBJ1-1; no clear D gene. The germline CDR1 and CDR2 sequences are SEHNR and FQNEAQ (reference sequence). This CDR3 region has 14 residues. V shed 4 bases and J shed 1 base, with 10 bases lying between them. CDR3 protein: CASSYKAQNTEAFF. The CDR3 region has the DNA TGTGCCAGCAGCTATAAAGCCCAGAACACTGAAGCTTTCTTT.

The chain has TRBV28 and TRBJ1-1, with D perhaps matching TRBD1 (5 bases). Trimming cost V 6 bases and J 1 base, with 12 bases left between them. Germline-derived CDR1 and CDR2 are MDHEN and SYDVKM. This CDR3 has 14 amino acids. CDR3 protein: CASRRAGTNTEAFF. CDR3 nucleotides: TGTGCCAGCAGGAGAGCTGGGACGAACACTGAAGCTTTCTTT.

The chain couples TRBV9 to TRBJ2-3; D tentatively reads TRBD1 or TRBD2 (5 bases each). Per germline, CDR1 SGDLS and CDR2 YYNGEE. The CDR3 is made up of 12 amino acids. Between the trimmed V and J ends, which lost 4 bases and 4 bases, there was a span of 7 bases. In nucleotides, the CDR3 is TGTGCCAGCAGCCAGGGAGCAGATACGCAGTATTTT. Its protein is CASSQGADTQYF.